The 13 T cell receptor beta chains below all came from one sample that was sequenced in a study of CD8 T cells in ankylosing spondylitis (dated by TCRdb to 2016 to 2017). To prepare the library, 5' RACE was applied. The reads were generated on an Illumina HiSeq 2500. TCRdb cleaned the public reads at Q25 with fastp, built clones with MiXCR and kept in-frame beta chains. Here each entry gathers all rows of one CDR3 protein and keeps the most common genes and DNA. Recorded for this sample are roughly 440,000 distinct CDR3 sequences; about a sixth of them occurred a single time. Clones ranked in the top ten supply 0.85% to 1.3% of the sample. What the study reported, not specific to this receptor: Blood from ankylosing spondylitis patients appeared to be characterized by a TCR beta motif composed of roughly eight highly homologous amino acid variants.

The antigens for these receptors are not known. Input material: blood, either unsorted or a sorted T cell fraction (not recorded which). These receptors were obtained from a male donor with ankylosing spondylitis.

This chain connects TRBV20-1 to TRBJ2-7; 9 positions match TRBD1. CDR3 length equals 14 residues. J gave up 7 bases and V 3 bases, and 10 bases lay outside the gene matches. In germline, CDR1 is DFQATT, CDR2 SNEGSKA (reference sequence). The CDR3 region is CSARLGQGGSEQYF. DNA of the CDR3: TGCAGTGCTAGGTTGGGACAGGGCGGTTCAGAGCAGTACTTC.

The chain carries TRBV6-1 and TRBJ1-1; D is unclear. CDR1 and CDR2 from the germline V gene are MNHNS and SASEGT. Trimming pared 8 bases from V and 6 bases from J, leaving 10 bases between. This CDR3 contains 11 residues. CDR3 sequence reads: CASPEVPEAFF. DNA of the CDR3: TGTGCCAGCCCGGAGGTACCTGAAGCTTTCTTT.

This clonotype has ten or more counts. The gene calls are TRBV5-1 and TRBJ2-5; no reliable D call. V was shortened by 4 bases and J by 1 base, with 5 bases between the two germline ends. The CDR3 runs to 12 residues. The germline V gene has CDR1 SGHRS and CDR2 YFSETQ. CDR3 coding DNA: TGCGCCAGCAGCCACACCCAAGAGACCCAGTACTTC. This encodes CASSHTQETQYF. Full variable domain (rest looked up from reference TRBV5-1 and TRBJ2-5): KAGVTQTPRYLIKTRGQQVTLSCSPISGHRSVSWYQQTPGQGLQFLFEYFSETQRNKGNFPGRFSGRQFSNSRSEMNVSTLELGDSALYLCASSHTQETQYFGPGTRLLVL.

CDR3 loop: CSARSVVSGNEQFF. Here the CDR3 DNA reads TGCAGTGCTAGGTCGGTAGTTTCCGGCAATGAGCAGTTCTTC. The gene calls are TRBV20-1 and TRBJ2-1; no firm D call. Germline values: CDR1 DFQATT, CDR2 SNEGSKA (reference sequence). Trimming took 3 bases from V and 6 from J, leaving 15 bases between them. CDR3 length: 14 amino acids.

This chain joins TRBV3-1 and TRBJ1-1, with D unclear. The CDR3 runs to 15 residues. Germline V CDR1 and CDR2: LGHDT, YNNKEL (reference sequence). V was clipped by 4 bases and J by 0 bases, with 12 bases between them. This CDR3 is CASSLSAPMNTEAFF. The CDR3 bases are TGTGCCAGCAGCCTTAGTGCCCCTATGAACACTGAAGCTTTCTTT.

The table lists this clonotype with a few counts. This chain connects TRBV27 to TRBJ2-1; D perhaps matches TRBD1 (5 bases). V was clipped by 8 bases and J by 8 bases, with 22 bases between them. Germline lookup yields CDR1 MNHEY and CDR2 SMNVEV (reference sequence). CDR3 size: 15 residues. The CDR3 nucleotides are TGTGCCAGCGGAAGTTTAGGCAGGGTTGACTATGAGCAGTTCTTC. Translated: CASGSLGRVDYEQFF.

This clonotype was seen repeatedly, ten times or more. V usage is TRBV28 and J usage is TRBJ1-2; TRBD1 might be the D (6 bases). This CDR3 has 12 residues. From germline, CDR1 is MDHEN and CDR2 SYDVKM. V was shortened by 7 bases and J by 7 bases, with 13 bases between the two germline ends. CDR3 residues: CASISEGGGYTF. CDR3 DNA sequence: TGTGCCAGCATCAGTGAGGGGGGTGGCTACACCTTC.

This sequence joins TRBV11-2 and TRBJ2-7; perhaps TRBD2 as D (6 bases). Germline loops: CDR1 SGHAT, CDR2 FQNNGV. V dropped 0 bases and J dropped 5 bases, with 11 bases sitting between them. This CDR3 region has 14 residues. The CDR3, as DNA: TGTGCCAGCAGCTTAGATGGAGGGGCGGACGAGCAGTACTTC. Its translation: CASSLDGGADEQYF.

This chain uses TRBV5-4 with TRBJ1-2; 7 positions agree with TRBD1. With V trimmed by 6 bases and J by 8 bases, 16 bases remained unmatched. In germline, CDR1 is SGHNT, CDR2 YYREEE (reference sequence). This CDR3 has 15 residues. CDR3 in amino acids: CASKGASGRRGGYTF. In DNA, the CDR3 is TGTGCCAGCAAGGGGGCTTCAGGGAGAAGGGGCGGCTACACCTTC.

This chain links TRBV29-1 with TRBJ1-3; D not certain. CDR1 is SQVTM and CDR2 is ANQGSEA in the germline V gene. CDR3 length equals 13 residues. The V end lost 4 bases, the J end lost 2 bases, and 9 bases lay between the germline ends. This CDR3 is CSVAAPPGNTIYF. The CDR3 DNA sequence: TGCAGCGTTGCGGCTCCTCCTGGAAACACCATATATTTT.

V and J are TRBV20-1 and TRBJ2-3; no reliable D call. The ends were cut back, 6 bases at V and 6 bases at J, with 19 bases in the middle. CDR1 and CDR2 from the germline V gene are DFQATT and SNEGSKA (reference sequence). The CDR3 is 14 residues long. Here the CDR3 DNA reads TGCAGTGCCGACCGAGAAGGCCGTGGCGATACGCAGTATTTT. Translated: CSADREGRGDTQYF.

The chain couples TRBV12-3 or TRBV12-4 to TRBJ2-3; TRBD2 matches 12 bases. The CDR3 covers 16 residues. Unmatched junction bases numbered 9, after V lost 6 bases and J lost 5 bases. The CDR3 loop reads CASSLRTSGVKDTQYF. As DNA, the CDR3 is TGTGCCAGCAGCTTACGGACTAGCGGGGTAAAAGATACGCAGTATTTT.

This clonotype was counted between two and nine times. J is TRBJ2-1 and V is TRBV18, with TRBD2 identical over 15 bases. The CDR3 contains 18 residues. J was trimmed by 3 bases and V by 1 base; bases with no gene match: 4. Germline V gene data show CDR1 as KGHSH and CDR2 as LQKENI. The CDR3 spells CASSPRTSGGAGYNEQFF. As DNA, the CDR3 is TGTGCCAGCTCACCACGGACTAGCGGGGGGGCCGGCTACAATGAGCAGTTCTTC.